Described below is a single TCR beta chain sequence and its context. Its matching antigen is unknown. Use of 60 Vbeta and 13 Jbeta primers characterized the PCR. The assay was immunoSEQ multiplex PCR, and TCRdb's table has in-frame clones only and misses some. The table shows roughly 100,000 clones, with more than 60% occurring only once. These data come from a study of cytomegalovirus exposure and HLA in healthy donors. Looking at the study overall: An earlier analysis found roughly 100 million unique TCR beta sequences from about 179 million T cells. Study-wide results and limits: Excluded were some V segments that proved indistinguishable, including TRBV6-2 and TRBV6-3. Productive status was seen about 90% or about 30% of the time for most TCR beta V segments in an earlier analysis. A later analysis associated 16,951 TCR beta sequences with HLA alleles at a 0.05 false discovery rate.

Trimming took off 4 bases at V and 10 bases at J, with 21 bases between the two ends. The CDR3 has 15 amino acids. The germline CDR1 and CDR2 sequences are SGHDT and YYEEEE. The chain links TRBV5-6 to TRBJ2-1, with D possibly TRBD2 on 5 matching bases. The clonotype was recovered from a man aged 55 to 70 in good health and CMV-seronegative. The sample was PBMCs. The CDR3 region has the DNA TGTGCCAGCAGCCCTAATCGAGGGCAACCCAGGGAGCAGTTCTTC. Amino acid sequence: CASSPNRGQPREQFF.